Listed below are T cell receptor beta chains from one sample, sequenced in a study of glioma-infiltrating T cells. TCRdb re-analysed the multiplex PCR reads in MiXCR, keeping a single row per CDR3 protein. Of approximately 90,000 distinct CDR3 sequences in the sample, around 23% are singletons; the top ten hold roughly 7%. Sequenced material: glioma tissue, nonneoplastic brain tissue, or PBMCs (not recorded which). The origin of the receptors is a human donor with low-grade glioma or glioblastoma, undergoing nonglioma brain surgery, or in good health (not recorded which). CDR3s include the opening cysteine and the closing phenylalanine or tryptophan. A D gene is named only where the DNA matches it firmly. Size is omitted from some rows. Given values are once, few, many or a class for expanded clones.

cdr3_nt cdr3_aa v_call d_call clone_size j_call
TGCAGTGCTAGAGCCCAGGGGCGTCGGAGCACAGATACGCAGTATTTT CSARAQGRRSTDTQYF TRBV20-1 NA many TRBJ2-3
TGCAGTGCATATCAGGGGGCCGAGTTTGAGCAGTTCTTC CSAYQGAEFEQFF TRBV20-1 TRBD1 many TRBJ2-1
TGTGCCAGCAGCTGGAACAGGGGGTACGAGCAGTACTTC CASSWNRGYEQYF TRBV5-4 TRBD1 NA TRBJ2-7
TGTGCCAGCAGCTCCTACTACAGGTTACCTAGCACAGATACGCAGTATTTT CASSSYYRLPSTDTQYF TRBV5-4 NA NA TRBJ2-3
TGTGCCAGCAGCTTGGTGGGTGACAGGCACCACGAGCAGTACTTC CASSLVGDRHHEQYF TRBV5-4 NA few TRBJ2-7
TGTGCCACCAGAGACAGGGGGTCGCTGTACTTC CATRDRGSLYF TRBV15 TRBD1 many TRBJ2-7
TGTGCCAGCAGCTTAGAGGAGAATCAGCCCCAGCATTTT CASSLEENQPQHF TRBV3-1 NA NA TRBJ1-5
TGTGCCAGCAGGGTGGACGGATACTCTGGAAACACCATATATTTT CASRVDGYSGNTIYF TRBV12-3/TRBV12-4 NA many TRBJ1-3
TGCAGTGCCAGGGGTGCATCCCCTAGCACAGACACGCAGTATTTT CSARGASPSTDTQYF TRBV20-1 NA NA TRBJ2-3
TGTGCCAGCAGCTTACATTCAGGGAATAATGAAAAACTGTTTTTT CASSLHSGNNEKLFF TRBV7-2 NA many TRBJ1-4
TGCGCCAGCAGCCCCGCCGGGACAAGCTATTCACCCCTCCACTTT CASSPAGTSYSPLHF TRBV5-1 NA NA TRBJ1-6
TGTGCCAGCAGCACAGTGGGCTACGAGCAGTACTTC CASSTVGYEQYF TRBV7-9 NA NA TRBJ2-7
TGTGCCAGCAGCTCCCTTCCTTGGGGGAAACTGTTTTTT CASSSLPWGKLFF TRBV7-2 NA many TRBJ1-4
TGTGCCAGCAGTGAGACCAGGATCAAGGGCTACACCTTC CASSETRIKGYTF TRBV25-1 NA NA TRBJ1-2
TGTGCCAGCAGCCAAGAGCAGGTTGGTGGCTACACCTTC CASSQEQVGGYTF TRBV3-1 NA NA TRBJ1-2
TGTGCCAGTAGTATGGATCTAGCGGGGAGAAATGAGCAGTTCTTC CASSMDLAGRNEQFF TRBV19 TRBD2 few TRBJ2-1
TGTGCCAGCAGTCGAGCTAACAGGGCGGCCTACAATGAGCAGTTCTTC CASSRANRAAYNEQFF TRBV7-2 NA many TRBJ2-1